This record concerns one T cell receptor beta chain sequence. In its sample, this clonotype was seen many times. This clone's antigen is unknown. One base away there is no much larger clone; base qualities are not given. The data stem from a study of T cells in Graves' hyperthyroidism and ophthalmopathy (dated 2019 in TCRdb). About the full investigation: Peripheral blood was sampled at the time of initial diagnosis, prior to any treatment. To identify TCR V-J signatures that set the groups apart, the researchers used a discovery cohort of about a hundred patients, made up of roughly 45 with Graves' ophthalmopathy and some 60 with stable Graves' hyperthyroidism. An independent validation cohort of 18 to 20 hyperthyroidism patients and 17 patients who later progressed to ophthalmopathy tested prospective prediction of ophthalmopathy. The 75 to 100 discovery patients were divided at random into training and test sets in a 7:3 ratio. In several Graves' hyperthyroidism patients, the study also compared T-cell repertoires from thyroid tissue with T-cell repertoires from blood. After blood sampling, hyperthyroidism patients were treated with methimazole at a starting dose of 30 mg daily, and ophthalmopathy patients were treated with high-dose intravenous methylprednisolone. TCR Vbeta CDR3 sequencing of 120 to 150 peripheral blood samples (43 ophthalmopathy, about 80 hyperthyroidism and roughly 17 progressor patients) is reported in the paper. Findings and caveats that apply to the study as a whole: Most expanded thyroid clonotypes (frequency above 0.001) were also detected in blood, suggesting blood repertoires may reflect thyroid immune responses. Sample size was not statistically predetermined, and investigators were not blinded to group allocation. A model built on a 13 V-J signature distinguished ophthalmopathy from stable hyperthyroidism, reaching over 85% sensitivity and about 81% specificity in cross-validation and 80%/75% in testing. In validation, the model predicted progression to ophthalmopathy with approximately 70% sensitivity and roughly 75% specificity, a median of about 6.7 months before onset.

Ophthalmopathy patients had moderately to severely active disease, with a Clinical Activity Score of 3 or more, a NOSPECS grade of 4 or more, and a disease duration of less than 3 months. Patients with uncontrolled infections, other autoimmune diseases, pregnancy or lactation were excluded. Diagnoses were established on the basis of clinical symptoms, serum thyroxine and TRAb, thyroid ultrasound, and orbital computed tomography. Ficoll-Paque density gradient centrifugation was used to isolate PBMCs from 8.5 to 10 ml of fresh peripheral blood. Total RNA was extracted using Trizol reagent, and RNA quality was assessed on an Agilent 2100 Bioanalyzer. The TCR beta CDR3 regions were amplified from the RNA transcripts. The TCR CDR3 was subjected to a first round of RT-PCR using the HTBI primer set and the Qiagen OneStep RT-PCR kit. Libraries were constructed in a second round of multiplex PCR, after which size selection and purification were performed. Libraries were sequenced paired-end with 100 bp reads on an Illumina HiSeq2000. On the study's bioinformatics: Raw data were processed with SOAPnuke, discarding reads with adapters, uncalled bases, mean Phred below 15, or no exact constant-primer or identifier match. High-quality paired reads were merged using COPE v1.2.5, and each unique nucleotide sequence was defined as a clonotype. Clonotypes were aligned to IMGT TRBV, TRBD and TRBJ reference segments using MiTCR v1.1. Only V-J combinations with frequency above 0.0001, covering approximately 99% of repertoires, were analysed. A TCS score was defined as the ratio of F50 (clonal expansion) to E x V (chaos), with BLOSUM62-based TCRdist applied between CDR3 peptides within each V-J. Welch's t-statistics and random forest reduced just over 500 V-J features to 13, which were used in a naive Bayes classifier (R e1071). TCRdb redid the processing of the public reads, applying fastp at Q25 and MiXCR, and retained in-frame beta chains. Rows merge per CDR3 protein into single entries with the most common DNA and genes. The V and J calls follow TCRdb's processing rather than the paper's. Here the sample has hundreds of thousands of distinct CDR3 sequences; 15% to 20% occur a single time. The top ten clones comprise about 30% of the sample.

Unmatched junction bases come to 15, with V trimmed by 5 bases and J by 10 bases. There are 17 amino acids in the CDR3, from cysteine to phenylalanine inclusive. The DNA shown is the 51-base CDR3, in frame from base 1. CDR1 SEHNR and CDR2 FQNEAQ were looked up in the germline V gene (reference sequence). The V and J segments used are TRBV7-9 and TRBJ2-1, with 12 bases aligning to TRBD1. The material sequenced was blood. The source of this sequence is a woman between 18 and 30 years old with Graves' ophthalmopathy. CDR3 loop: CASSTPPAGQGAREQFF. Here is the DNA: TGTGCCAGCAGCACCCCCCCGGCGGGACAGGGGGCAAGGGAGCAGTTCTTC.